The rows below give T cell receptor beta chains drawn from one sample of a study of cytomegalovirus exposure and HLA in healthy donors. Sequencing was performed with immunoSEQ multiplex PCR; in TCRdb, only in-frame clones are kept and a portion is missing. The sample contains 70,000 to 80,000 clones, just under 95% of which appear only once. The sample comprised PBMCs. The receptors originated from a woman younger than 35 in good health and CMV-seropositive. Both conserved end residues are part of each CDR3. The D gene is left open where the match is weak. Clone size is given for some rows only: seen once, a few or many times, or a class if the clone is expanded.

V gene	clone size	D gene	J gene	CDR3 DNA	CDR3 protein
TRBV5-1	.	.	TRBJ2-7	TGCGCCAGCAACCCCACCTCACAGACCCACGAGCAGTACTTC	CASNPTSQTHEQYF
TRBV21-1	.	.	TRBJ2-1	TGTGCCAGCAGGGCAAACGAGTCGGACCAGCGGTTGCTTAGTAATGAGCAGTTCTTC	CASRANESDQRLLSNEQFF
TRBV4-3	.	.	TRBJ1-3	TGCGCCAGCAGCCCCCCGTCTGGAAACACCATATATTTT	CASSPPSGNTIYF
TRBV5-1	.	TRBD2	TRBJ2-3	TGCGCCAGCAGCTTGGTGTCGGGAGGGACCGGTGATACGCAGTATTTT	CASSLVSGGTGDTQYF
TRBV6-5	few	.	TRBJ1-4	TGTGCCAGCAGTAGGGGGAGGGGCTTTGAAAAACTGTTTTTT	CASSRGRGFEKLFF
TRBV5-6	.	.	TRBJ2-7	TGTGCCAGCAGCTTGCCGGGTAGCTCCTACGAGCAGTACTTC	CASSLPGSSYEQYF
TRBV7-6	.	.	TRBJ1-1	TGTGCCAGCAGCTTAGCACGGGGCACTGAAGCTTTCTTT	CASSLARGTEAFF
TRBV5-1	.	.	TRBJ1-5	TGCGCCAGCAGCTTGGTAGGGGGCAATCAGCCCCAGCATTTT	CASSLVGGNQPQHF
TRBV5-1	.	TRBD2	TRBJ2-1	TGCGCCAGCAGCTTGAGGGCTAGCGGGGTGTACAATGAGCAGTTCTTC	CASSLRASGVYNEQFF
TRBV30	.	.	TRBJ1-1	TGTGCCTGGAGTGTGGGGGGTAAAATCACTGAAGCTTTCTTT	CAWSVGGKITEAFF
TRBV5-5	.	.	TRBJ1-2	TGTGCCAGCAGCTTGGTGTCTGGGCAGGGTCTTTATGGCTACACCTTC	CASSLVSGQGLYGYTF
TRBV29-1	.	.	TRBJ1-1	TGCAGCGTTATGACAAGTAGGAACACTGAAGCTTTCTTT	CSVMTSRNTEAFF
TRBV6-1	.	.	TRBJ1-4	TGTGCCAGCAGTGAAGCGCAGGGGTGGTATGAAAAACTGTTTTTT	CASSEAQGWYEKLFF
TRBV28	.	TRBD1	TRBJ1-6	TGTGCCAGCAGGGGGACAGACCTATTCGATAGCTCACCCCTCCACTTT	CASRGTDLFDSSPLHF
TRBV4-1	.	.	TRBJ1-6	TGCGCCAGCAGCCAAGTCGGGGGATTGGGATCACCCCTCCACTTT	CASSQVGGLGSPLHF
TRBV11-2	.	TRBD1	TRBJ1-6	TGTGCCAGCAGCCAACGGGACAGGGGTTCTTCACCCCTCCACTTT	CASSQRDRGSSPLHF
TRBV18	.	.	TRBJ1-3	TGTGCCAGCTCACCGCCGGGAATAGGTGGAAACACCATATATTTT	CASSPPGIGGNTIYF
TRBV7-6	.	.	TRBJ1-5	TGTGCCAGCAGCTCTAGTCCCGGGACACGTCAGCCCCAGCATTTT	CASSSSPGTRQPQHF
TRBV7-8	.	TRBD1	TRBJ1-1	TGTGCCAGCAGCTTATATCGTCCGGACAGGGCAGCTGAAGCTTTCTTT	CASSLYRPDRAAEAFF
TRBV28	.	TRBD2	TRBJ2-5	TGTGCCAGCAGTTCCGGACTAGCGGGAGGGCCTCCTCAAGAGACCCAGTACTTC	CASSSGLAGGPPQETQYF
TRBV28	.	TRBD1	TRBJ1-2	TGTGCCAGCAACTCACCCGGCAGGGGGCATGGCTACACCTTC	CASNSPGRGHGYTF
TRBV28	.	.	TRBJ1-6	TGTGCCAGCAGTCCCCCTCTCCACTTT	CASSPPLHF
TRBV6-6	.	.	TRBJ1-3	TGTGCCAGCAGGGGCCGGGACACCTCTGGAAACACCATATATTTT	CASRGRDTSGNTIYF
TRBV6-1	.	.	TRBJ1-2	TGTGCCAGCACCGAAAGGGGGTTTTACTATGGCTACACCTTC	CASTERGFYYGYTF
TRBV19	.	TRBD1	TRBJ2-1	TGTGCCAGTAGCATAGGGACAGGGGGTACCAATGAGCAGTTCTTC	CASSIGTGGTNEQFF
TRBV19	.	.	TRBJ2-3	TGTGCCAGTAGCCGGGACACCCGGGTGGACACAGATACGCAGTATTTT	CASSRDTRVDTDTQYF
TRBV5-8	.	TRBD1	TRBJ1-5	TGTGCCAGCAGTTTTGAATACCGGGACAGCCTCAATCAGCCCCAGCATTTT	CASSFEYRDSLNQPQHF
TRBV28	.	.	TRBJ1-5	TGTGCCAGCAGTTTAAGGTTGAACAGGGCTCAGCCCCAGCATTTT	CASSLRLNRAQPQHF
TRBV28	.	.	TRBJ2-2	TGTGCCAGCAGTTTTGGGGCACCCCTTAGAACCGGGGAGCTGTTTTTT	CASSFGAPLRTGELFF
TRBV19	.	.	TRBJ2-3	TGTGCCAGTCTTCACTCGCGGCCGAGGAGCACAGATACGCAGTATTTT	CASLHSRPRSTDTQYF
TRBV28	.	TRBD2	TRBJ2-3	TGTGCCAGCAGCCCCTCTCTAGCGGGAGGCGCAGATACGCAGTATTTT	CASSPSLAGGADTQYF
TRBV9	.	.	TRBJ1-6	TGTGCCAGCAGCCTCAGCGGGGACAATTCACCCCTCCACTTT	CASSLSGDNSPLHF
TRBV7-9	.	TRBD1	TRBJ1-5	TGTGCCAGCAGCTTAGGTGGACAGGGTCATCAGCCCCAGCATTTT	CASSLGGQGHQPQHF
TRBV28	.	TRBD1	TRBJ2-5	TGTGCCAGCAGGGACAGGGGGCGCTCGAAGACCCAGTACTTC	CASRDRGRSKTQYF
TRBV7-8	once	TRBD2	TRBJ2-7	TGTGCCAGCAGCATCCCAGCGGGGGGGTTTCTTTACGAGCAGTACTTC	CASSIPAGGFLYEQYF
TRBV10-3	once	.	TRBJ2-5	TGTGCCATCAGTGAGTCGACTCTAAGTGGCTTAGAGACCCAGTACTTC	CAISESTLSGLETQYF
TRBV5-1	.	.	TRBJ2-3	TGCGCCAGCAGTAAGGCGGGGGCCGTCCCAGATACGCAGTATTTT	CASSKAGAVPDTQYF
TRBV2	.	TRBD2	TRBJ2-3	TGTGCCAGCAAAAGTAGCGGGAGGGTTCTAGATACGCAGTATTTT	CASKSSGRVLDTQYF
TRBV4-2	.	TRBD2	TRBJ2-7	TGTGCCAGCAGCCAAGCCGGGACTAGCGGGGGCCCTGCAGGTTGGGAGCAGTACTTC	CASSQAGTSGGPAGWEQYF
TRBV4-1	.	.	TRBJ1-2	TGCGCCAGCAGCCAAGTCGACAGAATCTATGGCTACACCTTC	CASSQVDRIYGYTF
TRBV29-1	.	.	TRBJ1-2	TGCAGCGTTTACGATCCGGGGAAAGGCTACACCTTC	CSVYDPGKGYTF
TRBV29-1	.	.	TRBJ1-2	TGCAGCGTTGAAGAATGGTCAGGGGTGAACACCTTC	CSVEEWSGVNTF
TRBV7-6	.	TRBD1	TRBJ1-5	TGTGCCAGCAGCGAAGGACAGGGGCCCAATCAGCCCCAGCATTTT	CASSEGQGPNQPQHF
TRBV10-1	.	TRBD1	TRBJ1-1	TGCGCCAGCAGTTATGACAGGGTCAACACTGAAGCTTTCTTT	CASSYDRVNTEAFF
TRBV6-6	.	.	TRBJ2-1	TGTGCCAGCACGTCTGTAACAGGGATTACCAATGAGCAGTTCTTC	CASTSVTGITNEQFF
TRBV28	.	.	TRBJ2-7	TGTGCCAGCAGGACAGATACTAAGGAGCAGTACTTC	CASRTDTKEQYF
TRBV18	.	TRBD2	TRBJ2-3	TGTGCCAGCTCACCACCCGGGACTAGTCCCCTCGCAGATACGCAGTATTTT	CASSPPGTSPLADTQYF
TRBV7-6	.	TRBD2	TRBJ2-3	TGTGCCAGCAGCTTAGGGCCGGGACTAGCGGGAGGGGGAATGCTGACAGATACGCAGTATTTT	CASSLGPGLAGGGMLTDTQYF
TRBV19	.	TRBD2	TRBJ2-2	TGTGCCAGTAGCCCTATGGCCGGCCTAGCGGGGCCAAACACCGGGGAGCTGTTTTTT	CASSPMAGLAGPNTGELFF
TRBV18	.	.	TRBJ1-6	TGTGCCAGCTCACCCTCGGCGGGGGCCAATTCACCCCTCCACTTT	CASSPSAGANSPLHF
TRBV27	.	.	TRBJ2-1	TGTGCCAGCAGTTTGGGGGGACCCTTGGGGGTGACCTACAATGAGCAGTTCTTC	CASSLGGPLGVTYNEQFF
TRBV4-2	.	TRBD2	TRBJ2-7	TGTGCCAGCAGCCAAGATCCCACCTGGACTAGCGGCTCCTACGAGCAGTACTTC	CASSQDPTWTSGSYEQYF
TRBV5-1	.	.	TRBJ2-7	TGCGCCAGCAGCTTGGCGGGTAGCGGCTACGAGCAGTACTTC	CASSLAGSGYEQYF